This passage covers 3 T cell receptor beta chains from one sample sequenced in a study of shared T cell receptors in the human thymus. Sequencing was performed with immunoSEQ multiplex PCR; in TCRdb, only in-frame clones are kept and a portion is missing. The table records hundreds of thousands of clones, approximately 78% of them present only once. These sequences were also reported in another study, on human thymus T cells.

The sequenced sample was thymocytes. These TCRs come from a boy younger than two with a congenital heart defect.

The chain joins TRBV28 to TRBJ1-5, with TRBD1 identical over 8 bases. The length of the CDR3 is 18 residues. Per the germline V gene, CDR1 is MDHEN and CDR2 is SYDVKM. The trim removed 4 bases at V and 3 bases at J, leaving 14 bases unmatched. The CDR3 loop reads CASSSQAPGQVSNQPQHF. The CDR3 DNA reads TGTGCCAGCAGTTCTCAAGCCCCGGGACAGGTCTCCAATCAGCCCCAGCATTTT.

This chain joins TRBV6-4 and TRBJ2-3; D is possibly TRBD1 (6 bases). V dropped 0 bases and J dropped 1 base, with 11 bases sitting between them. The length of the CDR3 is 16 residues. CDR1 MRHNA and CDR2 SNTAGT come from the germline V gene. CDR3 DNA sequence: TGTGCCAGCAGTGACTCTGCTGGGGGCCGCACAGATACGCAGTATTTT. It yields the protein CASSDSAGGRTDTQYF.

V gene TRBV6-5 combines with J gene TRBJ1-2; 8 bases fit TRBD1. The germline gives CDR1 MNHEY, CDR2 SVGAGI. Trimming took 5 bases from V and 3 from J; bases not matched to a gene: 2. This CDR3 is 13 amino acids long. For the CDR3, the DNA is TGTGCCAGCAGTCGACAGGGGTACTATGGCTACACCTTC. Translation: CASSRQGYYGYTF.